This T cell receptor (beta chain) was captured by sequencing in a study of blood T cell repertoires in COVID-19 (TCRdb year 2020). Regarding the study in general: Samples covering the acute and convalescent phases of COVID-19 were provided by collaborators in the United States, Italy and Spain. Nearly every sample came with metadata listing a de-identified subject ID, COVID-19 status, age in years and sex. HLA class I and class II types, where available, came from metadata supplied by the sample provider rather than from assay-based typing. Subjects who had been exposed to COVID-19, were actively infected with it, or had recovered from it provided the deeply sampled blood TCRbeta repertoires that made up the dataset. The repertoires were released in a freely available public database intended as a resource for research on the immune response to SARS-CoV-2. The samples were drawn from the first 160 participants of the ongoing ImmuneRACE study and from 1,254 subjects provided by 6 global collaborators. The prospective study material was composed of cDNA or gDNA derived from T cells, B-cell-depleted T cells, or PBMCs. Beyond this particular receptor, the publication reports: Clinical and demographic metadata were provided uncurated, with the amount varying by source and participant.

The immunoSEQ Assay, a bias-controlled multiplex PCR, was used to amplify TCRbeta CDR3 regions from genomic DNA. Per the authors' processing: Within the assay, amplification of reference gene primers was used to estimate how many nucleated cells each sample contained. To quantify the absolute abundance of each unique TCRbeta CDR3 rearrangement, sequence reads were collapsed and filtered. For each sample, productive Simpson clonality was calculated as the square root of Simpson's diversity index over productive rearrangements. TCRdb retrieved this table from immuneACCESS and kept in-frame rearrangements only. Not all clones are present; in checked studies, unresolved V genes account for under half, and no reason is known for the remainder. V, J and clone size reflect that table, while D and trimming were determined from the DNA. This sample has under 90,000 clones in its table, and about 68% of those were observed once. The ten top clones hold approximately 5.4% of the sample.

About this clone itself: Its antigen is unknown. One base away there is no much larger clone; base qualities are not given.

For this chain, trimming is 4 bases at the V end and 4 bases at the J end, and the number of junction bases without a gene match is 7. Measured from the cysteine to the phenylalanine, the CDR3 is 14 residues long. The only DNA kept is the CDR3, 42 bases in frame from the first base. As encoded in the germline V gene (reference sequence), CDR1 is MNHNY while CDR2 is SVGAGI. Whole blood was collected in K2EDTA tubes by collaborating institutions according to the institutions' own protocols. For TCRbeta analysis, collaborators shipped samples in one of three forms: frozen whole blood, isolated PBMCs, or DNA extracted from either of those sample types.

This clonotype was obtained from a man in his fifties with active or convalescent COVID-19. The sample comprised peripheral blood. This chain joins TRBV6-6 to TRBJ2-7, with 7 bases aligning to TRBD1. The DNA sequence is as follows: TGTGCCAGCAGTTTAACCGGGACAGCTTACGAGCAGTACTTC. Its amino acids are CASSLTGTAYEQYF.